The 7 T cell receptor beta chains reported below all come from one sample, sequenced in a study of blood T cells in healthy people across ages. Next came a second PCR, run for about 6 to 11 cycles, which used a sample-barcoded 5' primer along with a J-beta primer mix. From the 5' RACE reads, TCRdb called clonotypes with MiXCR, one entry per CDR3 protein. The sample includes 600,000 or so distinct CDR3 sequences, under 55% of them seen just once. The sample comprised blood. The receptors were sampled from an elderly man in good health.

This chain connects TRBV20-1 to TRBJ2-7; TRBD2 agrees at 8 bases. The V gene's germline CDR1 is DFQATT and CDR2 SNEGSKA (reference sequence). This CDR3 spans 12 amino acids. The trim removed 7 bases at V and 3 bases at J, leaving 5 bases unmatched. CDR3 in amino acids: CSERGPHYEQYF. The CDR3 DNA sequence: TGCAGTGAGCGGGGGCCTCACTACGAGCAGTACTTC.

This clonotype was counted a few times. J is TRBJ2-3 and V is TRBV7-9, with 11 bases fitting TRBD2. Losses at the gene ends were 5 bases for V and 5 bases for J; bases not matched to a gene: 12. CDR3 length: 17 residues. The germline CDR1 and CDR2 sequences are SEHNR and FQNEAQ (reference sequence). CDR3 nucleotide sequence: TGTGCCAGCAGCGCCGGGACTAGCGGTGCACCTGGAGATACGCAGTATTTT. Amino acids: CASSAGTSGAPGDTQYF.

This clonotype was recorded once. Germline and junction disagree at one end, which may indicate a read error. This chain joins TRBV9 and TRBJ2-3; D unresolved. The CDR3 loop spans 15 amino acids. Germline CDR1 reads SGDLS; CDR2 reads YYNGEE. CDR3 sequence reads: CASSVLGVNTDTRYF. The CDR3 nucleotides are TGTGCCAGCAGCGTACTGGGTGTTAACACAGATACGCGGTATTTT.

The chain recombines TRBV20-1 with TRBJ1-6, with a tentative D call TRBD1 (5 bases). V lost 5 bases and J lost 7, with 15 bases in between. The CDR3 consists of 14 residues. The V gene's germline CDR1 is DFQATT and CDR2 SNEGSKA (reference sequence). CDR3 DNA sequence: TGCAGTGCTCTAGACGAGACAGAAAATTCACCCCTCCACTTT. Amino acid sequence: CSALDETENSPLHF.

The V and J genes are TRBV5-1 and TRBJ2-1; 7 nucleotides match TRBD1. The V and J ends lost 6 bases and 9 bases, in that order; junction bases with no gene match: 15. Germline V gives CDR1 SGHRS, CDR2 YFSETQ. The CDR3 runs to 15 residues. The CDR3 spells CASTFRDRRQGEQFF. Written as DNA, the CDR3 is TGCGCCAGCACCTTCCGGGACAGAAGACAGGGTGAGCAGTTCTTC.

This clonotype was observed a few times. This chain uses TRBV4-1 with TRBJ2-5; 10 positions match TRBD1. V was clipped by 3 bases and J by 4 bases; unmatched bases: 8. The CDR3 is 16 residues long. The germline CDR1 and CDR2 sequences are MGHRA and YSYEKL. Written as DNA, the CDR3 is TGCGCCAGCAGCCAGAATCCGGGACAGGGGTTAGAGACCCAGTACTTC. Encoded protein: CASSQNPGQGLETQYF.

The V gene is TRBV20-1, the J gene TRBJ2-5; TRBD2 matches 10 bases. This CDR3 has 17 residues. J lost 11 bases, V lost 3 bases, and 21 bases had no gene match. Looked up from germline, CDR1 is DFQATT and CDR2 is SNEGSKA (reference sequence). DNA for the CDR3: TGCAGTGCTAGCCCTCCCCTTGCTAGCGGGAGACGGGGTGAGCAGTACTTC. Translation gives CSASPPLASGRRGEQYF.